The TCR beta chain under discussion was sequenced for a study of OX40 agonist ivuxolimab in advanced cancers. Across the whole study: Clinicians treated patients with ivuxolimab, an agonistic anti-OX40 (CD134) antibody. The study enrolled dose-escalation patients with hepatocellular carcinoma, melanoma, renal cell or head and neck cancer. Three patients got partial responses; one had hepatocellular carcinoma and two had cutaneous melanoma.

The germline V and J ends were trimmed by 5 bases and 2 bases, with 15 bases remaining between them. The length of the CDR3 is 15 residues. The germline V gene encodes CDR1 SGHTA and CDR2 FQGNSA. Samples were taken at baseline and on day 1 of cycles 4 and 7. Clones were sequenced by immunoSEQ multiplex PCR, and TCRdb holds only the in-frame ones, with some missing. The sample lists tens of thousands of clones; approximately 90% were seen once. The chain couples TRBV7-2 to TRBJ1-2; D ambiguous. Sample: CD4+ or CD8+ T cells sorted from blood, taken in a trial of the OX40 agonist ivuxolimab. This clonotype was obtained from an adult with an advanced solid tumor such as melanoma, head and neck, liver or kidney cancer. CDR3 in amino acids: CASSPDRAVNYGYTF. CDR3 nucleotide sequence: TGTGCCAGCAGCCCCGACCGGGCGGTGAACTATGGCTACACCTTC.